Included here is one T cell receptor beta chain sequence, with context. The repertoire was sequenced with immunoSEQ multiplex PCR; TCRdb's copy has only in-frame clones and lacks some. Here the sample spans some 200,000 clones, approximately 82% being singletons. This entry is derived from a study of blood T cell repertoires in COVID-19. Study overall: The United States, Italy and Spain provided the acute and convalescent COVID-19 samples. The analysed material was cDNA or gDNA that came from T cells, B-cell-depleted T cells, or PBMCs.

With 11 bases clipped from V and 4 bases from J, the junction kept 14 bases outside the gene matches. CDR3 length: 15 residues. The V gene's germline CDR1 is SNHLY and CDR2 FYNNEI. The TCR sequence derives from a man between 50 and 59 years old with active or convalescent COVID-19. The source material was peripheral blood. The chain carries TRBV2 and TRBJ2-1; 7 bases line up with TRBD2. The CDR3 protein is CADSVALADYNEQFF. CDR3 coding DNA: TGTGCCGATTCAGTAGCCCTAGCGGATTACAATGAGCAGTTCTTC.